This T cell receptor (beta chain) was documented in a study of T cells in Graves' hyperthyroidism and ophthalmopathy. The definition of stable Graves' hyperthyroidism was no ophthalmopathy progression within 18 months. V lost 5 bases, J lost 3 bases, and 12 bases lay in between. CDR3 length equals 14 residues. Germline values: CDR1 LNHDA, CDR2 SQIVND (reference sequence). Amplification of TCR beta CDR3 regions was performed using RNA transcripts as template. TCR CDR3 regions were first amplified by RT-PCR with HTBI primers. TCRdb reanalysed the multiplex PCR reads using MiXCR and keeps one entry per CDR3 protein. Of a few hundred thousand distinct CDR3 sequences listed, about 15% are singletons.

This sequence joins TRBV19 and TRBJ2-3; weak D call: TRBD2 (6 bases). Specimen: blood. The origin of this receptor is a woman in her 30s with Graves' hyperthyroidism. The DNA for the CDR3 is TGTGCCAGTAGTCGTAGCGGAGATACAGATACGCAGTATTTT. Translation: CASSRSGDTDTQYF.